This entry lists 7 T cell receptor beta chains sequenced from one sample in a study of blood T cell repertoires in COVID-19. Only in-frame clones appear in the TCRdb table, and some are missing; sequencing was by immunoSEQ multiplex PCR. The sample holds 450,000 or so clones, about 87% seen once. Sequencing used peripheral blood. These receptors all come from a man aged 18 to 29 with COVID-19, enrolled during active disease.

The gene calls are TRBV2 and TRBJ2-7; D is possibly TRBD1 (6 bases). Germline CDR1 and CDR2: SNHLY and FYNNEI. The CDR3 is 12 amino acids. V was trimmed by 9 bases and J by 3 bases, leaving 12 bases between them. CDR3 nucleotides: TGTGCCAGTTCAGGACAGTACTACGAGCAGTACTTC. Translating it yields CASSGQYYEQYF.

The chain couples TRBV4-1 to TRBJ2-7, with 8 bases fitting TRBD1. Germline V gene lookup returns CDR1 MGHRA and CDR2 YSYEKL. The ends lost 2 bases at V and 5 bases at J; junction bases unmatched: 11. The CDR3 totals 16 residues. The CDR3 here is CASSQLHGQGWDEQYF. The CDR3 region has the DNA TGCGCCAGCAGCCAACTCCACGGACAGGGCTGGGACGAGCAGTACTTC.

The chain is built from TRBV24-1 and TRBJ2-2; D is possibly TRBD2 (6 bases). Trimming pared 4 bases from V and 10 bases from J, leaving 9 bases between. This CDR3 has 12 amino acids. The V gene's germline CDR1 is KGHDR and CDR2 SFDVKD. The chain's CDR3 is CATSDGGAELFF. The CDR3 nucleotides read TGTGCCACCAGTGACGGGGGTGCGGAGCTGTTTTTT.

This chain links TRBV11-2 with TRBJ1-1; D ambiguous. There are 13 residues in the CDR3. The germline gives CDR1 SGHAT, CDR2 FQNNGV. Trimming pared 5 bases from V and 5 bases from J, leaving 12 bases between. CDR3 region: CASSQQVWTEAFF. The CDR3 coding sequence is TGTGCCAGCAGCCAGCAGGTCTGGACTGAAGCTTTCTTT.

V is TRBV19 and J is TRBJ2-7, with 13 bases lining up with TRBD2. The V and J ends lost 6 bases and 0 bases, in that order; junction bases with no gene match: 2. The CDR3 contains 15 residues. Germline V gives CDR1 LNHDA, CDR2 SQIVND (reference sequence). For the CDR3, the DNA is TGTGCCAGTAGGGGACTAGCGGGGAGCTCCTACGAGCAGTACTTC. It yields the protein CASRGLAGSSYEQYF.

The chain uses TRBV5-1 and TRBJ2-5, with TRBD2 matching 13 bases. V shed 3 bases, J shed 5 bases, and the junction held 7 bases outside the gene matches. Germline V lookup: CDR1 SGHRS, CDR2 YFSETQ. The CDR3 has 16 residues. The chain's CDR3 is CASSSLGTSGTETQYF. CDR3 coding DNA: TGCGCCAGCAGCTCACTAGGGACTAGCGGGACGGAGACCCAGTACTTC.

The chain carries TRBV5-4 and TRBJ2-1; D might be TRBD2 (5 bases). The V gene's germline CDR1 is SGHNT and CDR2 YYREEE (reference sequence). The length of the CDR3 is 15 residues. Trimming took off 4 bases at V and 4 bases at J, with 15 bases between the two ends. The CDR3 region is CASSRSLWEYNEQFF. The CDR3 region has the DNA TGTGCCAGCAGCCGGAGCTTGTGGGAGTACAATGAGCAGTTCTTC.